One and the same sample provided the 11 T cell receptor beta chains below, sequenced in a study of cytomegalovirus exposure and HLA in healthy donors. The PCR made use of 60 Vbeta and 13 Jbeta primers. The assay was immunoSEQ multiplex PCR, and TCRdb's table has in-frame clones only and misses some. The repertoire holds a few hundred thousand clones, with less than 80% as singletons. The sequenced sample was PBMCs. The receptors originated from a girl under 10 years old in good health and CMV-seronegative.

This clone was seen only a few times. V is TRBV7-9 and J is TRBJ2-5; 8 bases match TRBD1. J was trimmed by 5 bases and V by 0 bases; bases with no gene match: 5. The length of the CDR3 is 15 residues. Per the germline V gene, CDR1 is SEHNR and CDR2 is FQNEAQ (reference sequence). The CDR3 DNA is TGTGCCAGCAGCTTAGCTGAGACAGGGGTCGAGACCCAGTACTTC. Translation: CASSLAETGVETQYF.

The chain links TRBV4-1 to TRBJ1-1; possibly TRBD1 for D (6 bases). CDR1 MGHRA and CDR2 YSYEKL come from the germline V gene. V gave up 1 base and J gave up 3 bases, with 9 bases separating them. The CDR3 is 14 amino acids. The CDR3 nucleotides read TGCGCCAGCAGCCAAGGGGGGGGCTACACTGAAGCTTTCTTT. Protein sequence: CASSQGGGYTEAFF.

The chain joins TRBV5-4 to TRBJ1-1; the D gene is possibly TRBD1 (5 bases). Germline lookup yields CDR1 SGHNT and CDR2 YYREEE (reference sequence). The CDR3 length is 14 residues. V lost 4 bases to trimming and J lost 0 bases, with 10 bases between them. The CDR3 loop reads CASSLRQLNTEAFF. The CDR3 DNA reads TGTGCCAGCAGCCTAAGACAGTTGAACACTGAAGCTTTCTTT.

J is TRBJ2-1 and V is TRBV28; 11 bases are a match to TRBD1. The germline gives CDR1 MDHEN, CDR2 SYDVKM. J was trimmed by 7 bases and V by 5 bases; bases with no gene match: 10. The CDR3 has 16 amino acids. The CDR3 reads CASSPPGQGEVNEQFF. In DNA form, the CDR3 reads TGTGCCAGCAGTCCACCGGGACAGGGGGAAGTAAATGAGCAGTTCTTC.

The rearrangement links TRBV5-1 to TRBJ2-3, with 9 positions matching TRBD2. Unmatched junction bases numbered 8, after V lost 6 bases and J lost 6 bases. This CDR3 contains 14 residues. The germline V gene has CDR1 SGHRS and CDR2 YFSETQ. CDR3 loop: CASKLAGSRDTQYF. The CDR3 bases are TGCGCCAGCAAGCTAGCGGGGTCCCGGGATACGCAGTATTTT. Drawing the rest from reference TRBV5-1 and TRBJ2-3, the complete variable domain is KAGVTQTPRYLIKTRGQQVTLSCSPISGHRSVSWYQQTPGQGLQFLFEYFSETQRNKGNFPGRFSGRQFSNSRSEMNVSTLELGDSALYLCASKLAGSRDTQYFGPGTRLTVL.

V usage is TRBV29-1 and J usage is TRBJ2-5; 7 positions match TRBD2. The J segment lost 2 bases and the V segment lost 2 bases, leaving 8 bases of the junction unmatched. CDR1 is SQVTM, CDR2 ANQGSEA, per germline. The length of the CDR3 is 15 residues. The CDR3 DNA reads TGCAGCGTTGAATCCCCTAGCGGCGCACAAGAGACCCAGTACTTC. Its translation: CSVESPSGAQETQYF.

The chain is built from TRBV7-3 and TRBJ1-6, with TRBD1 as a possible D gene (6 bases). Between the trimmed V and J ends, which lost 5 bases and 5 bases, there was a span of 7 bases. This CDR3 has 13 residues. Germline assignment: CDR1 SGHTA and CDR2 FQGTGA. Here the CDR3 DNA reads TGTGCCAGCAGCCGGACAGATAATTCACCCCTCCACTTT. Protein sequence: CASSRTDNSPLHF.

V gene TRBV30 combines with J gene TRBJ2-7, with 10 nucleotides matching TRBD2. Trimming removed 4 bases from V and 7 bases from J; junction bases left unmatched: 10. The CDR3 has 14 amino acids. Germline CDR1 and CDR2: GTSNPN and SVGIG (reference sequence). The CDR3 DNA is TGTGCCTGGATTGTCCTAGCGGGAGCTCGGGAGCAGTACTTC. Protein product: CAWIVLAGAREQYF.

The chain is built from TRBV19 and TRBJ1-1; D is perhaps TRBD1 (5 bases). CDR1 LNHDA and CDR2 SQIVND come from the germline V gene (reference sequence). V gave up 6 bases and J gave up 8 bases, with 10 bases separating them. The CDR3 covers 11 residues. CDR3 sequence: CASRSGLEAFF. The CDR3 DNA is TGTGCCAGTAGATCAGGGCTGGAAGCTTTCTTT.

The chain combines TRBV5-8 with TRBJ1-1; perhaps TRBD1 as D (5 bases). V lost 2 bases, J lost 1 base, and 9 bases lay in between. This CDR3 is built from 14 residues. Germline V gene lookup returns CDR1 SGHTS and CDR2 YDEGEE. The CDR3 sequence is CASSFGQGNTEAFF. CDR3 bases: TGTGCCAGCAGCTTCGGGCAGGGGAACACTGAAGCTTTCTTT.

This chain uses TRBV7-9 with TRBJ2-1; 10 bases line up with TRBD1. The CDR3 is 17 residues long. Germline V gene data show CDR1 as SEHNR and CDR2 as FQNEAQ (reference sequence). Trimming took 5 bases from V and 6 from J; bases not matched to a gene: 13. The chain's CDR3 is CASSPTLDRGRSNEQFF. In nucleotides, the CDR3 is TGTGCCAGCAGCCCTACCCTTGACAGGGGGCGTTCCAATGAGCAGTTCTTC.